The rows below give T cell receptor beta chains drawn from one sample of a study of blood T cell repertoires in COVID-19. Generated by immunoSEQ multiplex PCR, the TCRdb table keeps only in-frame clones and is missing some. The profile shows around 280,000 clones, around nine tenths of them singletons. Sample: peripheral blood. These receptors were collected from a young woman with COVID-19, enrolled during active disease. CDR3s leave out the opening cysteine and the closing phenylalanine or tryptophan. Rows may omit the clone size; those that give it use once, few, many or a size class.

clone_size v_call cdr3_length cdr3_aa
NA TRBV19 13 ASSIGTRSTYEQY
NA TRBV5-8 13 ASSSGTSAYNEQF
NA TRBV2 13 ASRKDRVTYNEQF
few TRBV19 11 ASNNPGGSPLH
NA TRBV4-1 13 ASSQEGAATGELF
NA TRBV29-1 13 SVEEGLAGLNEQF
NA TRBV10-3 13 AISDPGGGSYEQY
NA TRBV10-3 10 ASAASGYEQY
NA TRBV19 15 ASSQLRTSGRYNEQF
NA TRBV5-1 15 ASSSGLAATHTDTQY
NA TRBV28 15 ASPPPTGGGGNTEAF
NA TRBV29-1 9 SVGQTYEQY
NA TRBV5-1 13 ASSLTRASGNTIY
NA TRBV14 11 ASSQQGHYGYT
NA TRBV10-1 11 ASQGTDSYEQY
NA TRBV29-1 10 SVEDRGETQY
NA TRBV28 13 ASSSRDRPNEKLF
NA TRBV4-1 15 ASSQWASGVNTGELF
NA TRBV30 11 AGTGLSNEKLF
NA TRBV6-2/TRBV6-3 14 ASSSPGGYSNQPQH
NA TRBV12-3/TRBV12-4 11 ASSFGGGEKLF
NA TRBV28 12 ASSPSGRVYEQY
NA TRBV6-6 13 ASRTGGGQIGAQY